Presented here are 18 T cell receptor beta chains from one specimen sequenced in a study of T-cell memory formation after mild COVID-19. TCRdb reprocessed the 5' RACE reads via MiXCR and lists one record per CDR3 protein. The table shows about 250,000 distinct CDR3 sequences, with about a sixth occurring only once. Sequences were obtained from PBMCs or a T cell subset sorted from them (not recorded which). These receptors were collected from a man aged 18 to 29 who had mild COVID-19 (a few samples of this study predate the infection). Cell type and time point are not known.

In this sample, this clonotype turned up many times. CDR3 coding DNA: TGTGCCACCAGTGAACGGGATACGCAGTATTTT. Translated, it gives CATSERDTQYF. This chain joins TRBV24-1 and TRBJ2-3; no reliable D call. The V end was cut by 4 bases, the J end by 6 bases, with 4 bases between. Germline V gene lookup returns CDR1 KGHDR and CDR2 SFDVKD. The CDR3 sequence is 11 residues long.

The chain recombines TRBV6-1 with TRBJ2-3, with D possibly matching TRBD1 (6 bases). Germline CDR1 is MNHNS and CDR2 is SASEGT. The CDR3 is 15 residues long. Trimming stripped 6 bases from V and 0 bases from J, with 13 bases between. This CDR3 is CASSTGPSSTDTQYF. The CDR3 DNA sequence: TGTGCCAGCAGCACAGGGCCCTCGAGCACAGATACGCAGTATTTT.

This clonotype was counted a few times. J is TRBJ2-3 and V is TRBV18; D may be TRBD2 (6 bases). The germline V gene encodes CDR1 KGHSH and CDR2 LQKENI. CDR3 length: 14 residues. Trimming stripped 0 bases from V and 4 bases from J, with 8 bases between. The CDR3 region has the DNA TGTGCCAGCTCACCACCGGAGGGTCCAGATACGCAGTATTTT. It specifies CASSPPEGPDTQYF.

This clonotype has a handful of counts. CDR3 residues: CAGTGGEQYF. As DNA, the CDR3 is TGCGCCGGGACAGGGGGAGAGCAGTACTTC. This rearrangement joins TRBV23-1 to TRBJ2-7; 11 bases are shared with TRBD1. TRBV23-1 is an ORF for which the function is uncertain. The CDR3 extends over 10 amino acids. V lost 11 bases, J lost 7 bases, and 1 base stayed unmatched.

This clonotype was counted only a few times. The DNA of the CDR3 is TGTGCCAGCAGCTCCTTCGGAAGCTACGAGCAGTACTTC. Residues: CASSSFGSYEQYF. V is TRBV7-2 and J is TRBJ2-7; no reliable D call. Germline V gene sequence: CDR1 SGHTA, CDR2 FQGNSA. There are 13 residues in the CDR3. V was clipped by 4 bases and J by 3 bases, with 10 bases between them.

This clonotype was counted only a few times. Here the CDR3 DNA reads TGTGCCTCGGGGACTCAGGCATCTCAGCCCCAGCATTTT. Protein: CASGTQASQPQHF. V gene TRBV30 combines with J gene TRBJ1-5; weak D call: TRBD1 (5 bases). CDR3 length equals 13 residues. Germline V gives CDR1 GTSNPN, CDR2 SVGIG (reference sequence). Trimming took 7 bases from V and 6 from J, leaving 16 bases between them.

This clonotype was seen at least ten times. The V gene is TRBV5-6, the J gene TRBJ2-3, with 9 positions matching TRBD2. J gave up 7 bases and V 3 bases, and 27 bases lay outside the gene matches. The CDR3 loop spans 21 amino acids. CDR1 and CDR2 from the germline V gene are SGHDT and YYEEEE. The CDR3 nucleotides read TGTGCCAGCAGCTCCGAAACAGTATGGCGGCGGGGGGGCCTCGTATCAAATACGCAGTATTTT. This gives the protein CASSSETVWRRGGLVSNTQYF.

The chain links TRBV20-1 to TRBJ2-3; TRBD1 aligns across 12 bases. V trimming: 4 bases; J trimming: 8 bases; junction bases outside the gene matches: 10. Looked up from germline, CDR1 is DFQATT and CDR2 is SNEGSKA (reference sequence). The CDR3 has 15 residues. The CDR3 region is CSATTPGQGAGTQYF. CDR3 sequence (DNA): TGCAGTGCTACCACCCCGGGACAGGGGGCCGGTACGCAGTATTTT.

CDR3 protein: CSAGPPSGTQYF. CDR3 coding DNA: TGCAGTGCTGGGCCTCCCTCGGGCACGCAGTATTTT. The chain has TRBV20-1 and TRBJ2-3; D ambiguous. Germline CDR1 DFQATT, CDR2 SNEGSKA (reference sequence). The CDR3 is made up of 12 amino acids. Trimming left V 5 bases short and J 9 bases short, with 15 bases between.

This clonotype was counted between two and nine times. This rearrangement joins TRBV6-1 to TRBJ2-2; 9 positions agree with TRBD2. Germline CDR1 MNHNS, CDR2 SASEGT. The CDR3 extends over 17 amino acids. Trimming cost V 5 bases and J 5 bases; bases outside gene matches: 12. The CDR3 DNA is TGTGCCAGCAGTTTCGGACTAGCGAGTCGTAGGACCGGGGAGCTGTTTTTT. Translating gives CASSFGLASRRTGELFF.

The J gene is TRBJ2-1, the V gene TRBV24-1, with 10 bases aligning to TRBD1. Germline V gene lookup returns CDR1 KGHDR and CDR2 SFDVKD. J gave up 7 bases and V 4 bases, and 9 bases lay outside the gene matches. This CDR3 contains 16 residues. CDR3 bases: TGTGCCACCAGTGAATCTCCGGGACAGGGGAGGAATGAGCAGTTCTTC. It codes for CATSESPGQGRNEQFF.

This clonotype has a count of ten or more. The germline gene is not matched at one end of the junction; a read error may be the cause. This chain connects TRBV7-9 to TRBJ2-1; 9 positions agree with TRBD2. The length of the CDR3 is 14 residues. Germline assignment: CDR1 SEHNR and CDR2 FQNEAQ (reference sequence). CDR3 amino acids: CASSLAGLANEQFF. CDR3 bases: TGTGCCAGCAGCCTAGCGGGACTAGCAAATGAGCAGTTCTTC.

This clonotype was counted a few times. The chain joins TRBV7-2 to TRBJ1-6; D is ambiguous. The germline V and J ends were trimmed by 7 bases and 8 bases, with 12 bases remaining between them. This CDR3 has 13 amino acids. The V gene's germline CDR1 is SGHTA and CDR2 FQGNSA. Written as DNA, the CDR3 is TGTGCCAGCAACAAACTGCGGGATTCACCCCTCCACTTT. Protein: CASNKLRDSPLHF.

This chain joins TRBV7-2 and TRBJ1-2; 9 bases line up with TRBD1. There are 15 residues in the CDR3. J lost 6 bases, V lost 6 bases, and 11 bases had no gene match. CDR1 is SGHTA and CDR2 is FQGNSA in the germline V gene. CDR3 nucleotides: TGTGCCAGCAGTTCACCGGGACAGGGAGGCCATGGCTACACCTTC. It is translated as CASSSPGQGGHGYTF.

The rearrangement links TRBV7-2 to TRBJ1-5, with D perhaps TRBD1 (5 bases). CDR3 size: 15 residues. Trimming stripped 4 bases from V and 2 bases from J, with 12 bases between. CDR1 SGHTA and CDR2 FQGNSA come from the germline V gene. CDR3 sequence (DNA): TGTGCCAGCAGCTGGGGGGAGGCGGGCAATCAGCCCCAGCATTTT. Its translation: CASSWGEAGNQPQHF.

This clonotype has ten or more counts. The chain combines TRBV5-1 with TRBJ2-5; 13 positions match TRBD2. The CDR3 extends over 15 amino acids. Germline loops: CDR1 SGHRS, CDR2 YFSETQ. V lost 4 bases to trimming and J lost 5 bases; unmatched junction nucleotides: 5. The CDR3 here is CASSPGLAGVETQYF. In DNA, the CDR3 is TGCGCCAGCAGCCCAGGACTAGCGGGGGTCGAGACCCAGTACTTC. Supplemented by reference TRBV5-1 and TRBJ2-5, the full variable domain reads KAGVTQTPRYLIKTRGQQVTLSCSPISGHRSVSWYQQTPGQGLQFLFEYFSETQRNKGNFPGRFSGRQFSNSRSEMNVSTLELGDSALYLCASSPGLAGVETQYFGPGTRLLVL.

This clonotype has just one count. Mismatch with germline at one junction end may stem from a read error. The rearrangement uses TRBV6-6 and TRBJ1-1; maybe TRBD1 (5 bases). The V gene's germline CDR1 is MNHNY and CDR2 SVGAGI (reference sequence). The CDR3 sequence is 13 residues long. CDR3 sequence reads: CASNQGRGTESFF. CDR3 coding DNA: TGTGCCAGTAACCAGGGAAGGGGCACTGAATCTTTCTTT.

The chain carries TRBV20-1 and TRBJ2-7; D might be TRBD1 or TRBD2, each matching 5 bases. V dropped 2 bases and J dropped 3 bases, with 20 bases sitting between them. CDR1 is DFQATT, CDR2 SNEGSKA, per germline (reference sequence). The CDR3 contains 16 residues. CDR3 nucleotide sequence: TGCAGTGCTAGATTTACCGGGACGGCGGAACTCTACGAGCAGTACTTC. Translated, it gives CSARFTGTAELYEQYF.